This TCR beta chain is drawn from a study of blood T cell repertoires in COVID-19. Study-level information: COVID-19 samples, acute and convalescent, were from the United States, Italy and Spain. In each case, the material was cDNA or gDNA derived from T cells, B-cell-depleted T cells, or PBMCs.

Deletions cut 1 base from V and 2 bases from J, with 9 bases between. The CDR3 is made up of 14 amino acids. Germline CDR1 is KGHSH and CDR2 is LQKENI. Patients at the Seattle site were enrolled during active infection and followed longitudinally. Here immunoSEQ multiplex PCR was the method, and the copy in TCRdb shows in-frame clones only, minus some. The table shows roughly 180,000 clones, with 85% occurring only once. Sample: peripheral blood. The source of this sequence is a woman in her fifties or sixties with COVID-19, enrolled during active disease. The chain carries TRBV18 and TRBJ2-7; weak D call: TRBD1 (5 bases). The CDR3 loop reads CASSPRDSPYEQYF. In DNA, the CDR3 is TGTGCCAGCTCACCACGAGACAGCCCCTACGAGCAGTACTTC.